This T cell receptor (beta chain) was identified during a study of cytomegalovirus exposure and HLA in healthy donors. Study background: As an earlier analysis found, about 179 million T cells yielded about 120 million unique TCR beta sequences. Among approximately 400 genotyped donors, around 82% fell in the Caucasian-associated ancestry cluster.

J lost 5 bases, V lost 6 bases, and 14 bases had no gene match. Germline lookup yields CDR1 MDHEN and CDR2 SYDVKM. CDR3 size: 16 residues. Among the donors, all were healthy bone marrow donors. Use of 60 Vbeta and 13 Jbeta primers characterized the PCR. TCRdb's copy holds only in-frame clones and misses some; the assay was immunoSEQ multiplex PCR. This table holds some 110,000 clones, about three quarters found once. Sequenced input: PBMCs. The receptor comes from a woman aged 18-30 years in good health and CMV-seropositive. The chain employs TRBV28 and TRBJ2-7; TRBD1 aligns across 9 bases. As DNA, the CDR3 is TGTGCCAGCAGCTTCCCCGCCGGGACAGGGAAAAACGAGCAGTACTTC. Translating it yields CASSFPAGTGKNEQYF.